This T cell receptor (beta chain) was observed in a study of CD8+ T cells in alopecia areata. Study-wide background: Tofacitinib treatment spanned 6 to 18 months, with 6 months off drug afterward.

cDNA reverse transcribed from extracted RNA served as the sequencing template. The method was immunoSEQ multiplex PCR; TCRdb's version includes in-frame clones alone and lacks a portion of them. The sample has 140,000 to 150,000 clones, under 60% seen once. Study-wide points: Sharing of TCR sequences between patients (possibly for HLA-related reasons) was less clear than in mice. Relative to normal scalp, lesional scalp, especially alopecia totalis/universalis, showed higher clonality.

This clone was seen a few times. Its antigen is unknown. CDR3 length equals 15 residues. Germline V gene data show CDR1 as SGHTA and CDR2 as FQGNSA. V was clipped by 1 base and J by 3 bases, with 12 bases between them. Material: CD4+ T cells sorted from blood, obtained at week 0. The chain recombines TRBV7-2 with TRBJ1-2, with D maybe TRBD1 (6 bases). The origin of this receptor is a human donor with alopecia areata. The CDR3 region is CASSLGTGSHYGYTF. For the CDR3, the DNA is TGTGCCAGCAGCTTAGGTACAGGGTCACACTATGGCTACACCTTC.